This T cell receptor (beta chain) was identified in a study of T cell responses to AZD1222 COVID-19 vaccine. Broader study findings: Targets within unmutated variant regions were reportedly found for nearly half of spike-specific TCRs.

Per germline, CDR1 MDHEN and CDR2 SYDVKM. CDR3 length: 13 amino acids. V lost 6 bases and J 2 bases, leaving 11 bases between the germline ends. Second-dose schedules of about 4 or about 12 weeks were combined. To note about this clone: The antigen is undetermined.

Measured with immunoSEQ multiplex PCR; TCRdb has only the in-frame clones, and not every one. Altogether 90,000 to 120,000 clones are present, roughly 85% being singletons, with the ten largest covering around 4.5%. The sequence was collected from an adult who received the AZD1222 COVID-19 vaccine. The sequencing here drew on peripheral blood, taken 28 days after the second AZD1222 dose. The chain has TRBV28 and TRBJ2-7; D call uncertain. The CDR3 is CASRRQGTYEQYF. The DNA of the CDR3 is TGTGCCAGCAGGCGACAAGGGACCTACGAGCAGTACTTC.